Given below is one T cell receptor (beta chain) in context. This clone was counted a few times. Its antigen target is currently unknown. Nothing much larger sits one base from this clone, and base qualities are not available. The immunoSEQ Assay, a bias-controlled multiplex PCR, was used to amplify TCRbeta CDR3 regions from genomic DNA. The study's own analysis went as follows. The number of nucleated cells in each sample was estimated by amplification of reference gene primers within the assay. Sequence reads were collapsed and filtered to measure the absolute abundance of every unique TCRbeta CDR3 rearrangement. For each sample, productive Simpson clonality was calculated by taking the square root of Simpson's diversity index across productive rearrangements. This immuneACCESS table, as held by TCRdb, lists in-frame sequences with V and J called but not all clones. Of the missing ones, under half trace to an unresolved V gene in checked studies; the others have no known cause. V and J calls and clone size are those listed in that table; D and trimming were worked out from the DNA. For this sample there are 70,000 to 90,000 clones; about four fifths appear just once. The ten largest clones take up nearly 25% of the sample.

The germline V and J ends show losses of 2 bases and 5 bases respectively, and no gene match explains 6 bases of the junction. Including cysteine and phenylalanine, the CDR3 has 14 amino acids. CDR3 DNA is the only sequence kept; it has 42 bases, read in frame from the first base. CDR1 and CDR2 (MNHEY, SMNVEV) derive from the germline V gene (reference sequence). The source of the sample is a study of blood T cell repertoires in COVID-19 (dated by TCRdb to the early 2020s). Background on the whole study: Samples covering the acute and convalescent phases of COVID-19 were provided by collaborators in the United States, Italy and Spain. A de-identified subject ID, COVID-19 status, age in years and sex were almost always included in the sample metadata. The repertoires were released in a freely available public database intended as a resource for research on the immune response to SARS-CoV-2. The dataset comprised deeply sampled blood TCRbeta repertoires from subjects exposed to, actively infected with, or recovered from COVID-19. Samples were obtained from the ongoing ImmuneRACE study (first 160 participants) and from over a thousand subjects provided by 6 global collaborators. The prospective study material was composed of cDNA or gDNA derived from T cells, B-cell-depleted T cells, or PBMCs. Where available, HLA class I and class II types were obtained from metadata supplied by the sample provider rather than from assay-based typing. Beyond this particular receptor, the publication reports: The quantity of clinical and demographic metadata differed by source and by participant and was supplied without curation.

The collaborating institutions used their own protocols to collect whole blood in K2EDTA tubes. For TCRbeta analysis, collaborators shipped samples as frozen whole blood, isolated PBMCs, or DNA extracted from either of those sample types. The rearranged chain carries TRBV27 and TRBJ2-7; the junction holds 7 bases that match TRBD1. Sequencing was performed on peripheral blood. This clonotype was sampled from a human donor in a cohort sampled during active COVID-19. This receptor has the CDR3 CASSLLGQVDEQYF. The nucleotide sequence reads as follows: TGTGCCAGCAGTTTACTCGGACAGGTCGACGAGCAGTACTTC.